This entry lists 29 T cell receptor beta chains sequenced from one sample in a study of blood T cell repertoires in COVID-19. Repertoires were generated with immunoSEQ multiplex PCR, while TCRdb's copy carries only in-frame clones and drops some. The sample consists of 500,000 or so clones, about 85% of them appearing once. Sequences were obtained from PBMCs or T cells enriched from blood (not recorded which). The receptors were sampled from a woman between 18 and 29 years old who had recovered from COVID-19.

The genes are TRBV7-9 and TRBJ2-3; 10 nucleotides align to TRBD1. The germline CDR1 and CDR2 sequences are SEHNR and FQNEAQ (reference sequence). With V trimmed by 8 bases and J by 6 bases, 14 bases remained unmatched. The CDR3 has 16 amino acids. CDR3 loop: CASGSGGQGFLDTQYF. CDR3 DNA sequence: TGTGCCAGCGGATCCGGGGGACAGGGGTTTTTGGATACGCAGTATTTT.

This chain connects TRBV19 to TRBJ1-6, with TRBD1 matching 7 bases. Germline V gene lookup returns CDR1 LNHDA and CDR2 SQIVND (reference sequence). Trimming took 3 bases from V and 10 from J; bases not matched to a gene: 6. The CDR3 length is 14 residues. CDR3 sequence: CASSITGVESPLHF. In nucleotides, the CDR3 is TGTGCCAGTAGTATCACAGGGGTGGAATCACCCCTCCACTTT.

The rearrangement links TRBV5-1 to TRBJ1-4; perhaps TRBD1 as D (6 bases). Looked up from germline, CDR1 is SGHRS and CDR2 is YFSETQ. The CDR3 has 14 residues. Trimming shortened V by 5 bases and J by 6 bases, and 14 bases separated the two germline ends. The CDR3 reads CASRRTVGDEKLFF. CDR3 nucleotides: TGCGCCAGCAGAAGGACAGTAGGGGATGAAAAACTGTTTTTT.

This chain joins TRBV19 and TRBJ2-3; 7 nucleotides align to TRBD1. The CDR3 is 15 residues long. The V segment lost 2 bases and the J segment 2 bases; nucleotides outside the gene matches: 4. Germline assignment: CDR1 LNHDA and CDR2 SQIVND (reference sequence). The chain's CDR3 is CASSITGAFTDTQYF. The CDR3 DNA reads TGTGCCAGTAGTATAACAGGGGCATTCACAGATACGCAGTATTTT. Full variable domain (missing parts from reference TRBV19 and TRBJ2-3): DGGITQSPKYLFRKEGQNVTLSCEQNLNHDAMYWYRQDPGQGLRLIYYSQIVNDFQKGDIAEGYSVSREKKESFPLTVTSAQKNPTAFYLCASSITGAFTDTQYFGPGTRLTVL.

The V and J genes are TRBV19 and TRBJ2-5; 9 bases agree with TRBD2. Germline loops: CDR1 LNHDA, CDR2 SQIVND (reference sequence). CDR3 length equals 14 residues. Here the CDR3 DNA reads TGTGCAAGCGGGGTAGCGGGGGCCCAAGAGACCCAGTACTTC. Translation gives CASGVAGAQETQYF. Complete variable domain (other parts from reference TRBV19 and TRBJ2-5): DGGITQSPKYLFRKEGQNVTLSCEQNLNHDAMYWYRQDPGQGLRLIYYSQIVNDFQKGDIAEGYSVSREKKESFPLTVTSAQKNPTAFYLCASGVAGAQETQYFGPGTRLLVL.

V and J are TRBV19 and TRBJ2-7, with 8 bases matching TRBD1. This CDR3 region has 15 residues. V shed 11 bases, J shed 5 bases, and the junction held 17 bases outside the gene matches. The germline V gene has CDR1 LNHDA and CDR2 SQIVND (reference sequence). CDR3 sequence (DNA): TGTGCCCCCCGGACAGGGCAATCGGGGGAGGACGAGCAGTACTTC. Amino acids: CAPRTGQSGEDEQYF.

The rearrangement uses TRBV5-1 and TRBJ2-7; TRBD1 might be the D (5 bases). The germline V and J ends were trimmed by 2 bases and 1 base, with 13 bases remaining between them. CDR3 length: 15 amino acids. CDR1 and CDR2 from the germline V gene are SGHRS and YFSETQ. CDR3 sequence: CASSFQTGVSYEQYF. CDR3 in DNA: TGCGCCAGCAGCTTTCAAACAGGTGTTTCCTACGAGCAGTACTTC.

The chain links TRBV2 to TRBJ2-3, with 11 bases lining up with TRBD2. The V and J ends lost 2 bases and 5 bases, in that order; junction bases with no gene match: 12. The V gene's germline CDR1 is SNHLY and CDR2 FYNNEI. This CDR3 region has 18 residues. CDR3 amino acids: CASSEWAGSGGAGDTQYF. The CDR3 DNA is TGTGCCAGCAGTGAATGGGCGGGTAGCGGGGGGGCTGGAGATACGCAGTATTTT. The full variable domain, rest sourced from reference TRBV2 and TRBJ2-3, is EPEVTQTPSHQVTQMGQEVILRCVPISNHLYFYWYRQILGQKVEFLVSFYNNEISEKSEIFDDQFSVERPDGSNFTLKIRSTKLEDSAMYFCASSEWAGSGGAGDTQYFGPGTRLTVL.

The rearrangement uses TRBV5-1 and TRBJ2-7, with 7 bases that match TRBD1. The V segment lost 0 bases and the J segment 6 bases; nucleotides outside the gene matches: 9. This CDR3 contains 15 residues. CDR1 and CDR2 from the germline V gene are SGHRS and YFSETQ. DNA of the CDR3: TGCGCCAGCAGCTTGGTTGATTCGTCAGGGGGCGAGCAGTACTTC. Encoded protein: CASSLVDSSGGEQYF. The full variable domain, with the rest looked up from reference TRBV5-1 and TRBJ2-7, is KAGVTQTPRYLIKTRGQQVTLSCSPISGHRSVSWYQQTPGQGLQFLFEYFSETQRNKGNFPGRFSGRQFSNSRSEMNVSTLELGDSALYLCASSLVDSSGGEQYFGPGTRLTVT.

The CDR3 loop reads CASSQEDRGGGYTF. In nucleotides, the CDR3 is TGTGCCAGCAGCCAAGAGGACAGGGGCGGCGGCTACACCTTC. The chain employs TRBV3-1 (or the pseudogene TRBV3-2) and TRBJ1-2, with TRBD1 matching 9 bases. The CDR3 covers 14 residues. Germline-derived CDR1 and CDR2 are LGHDT and YNNKEL (reference sequence). The J segment lost 8 bases and the V segment lost 0 bases, leaving 4 bases of the junction unmatched.

V gene TRBV19 combines with J gene TRBJ1-3; D gene ambiguous. Deletions cut 8 bases from V and 2 bases from J, with 10 bases between. The length of the CDR3 is 13 residues. Germline assignment: CDR1 LNHDA and CDR2 SQIVND (reference sequence). The CDR3 loop reads CASYSTTGNTIYF. The CDR3 bases are TGTGCCAGTTACTCTACTACTGGAAACACCATATATTTT.

This chain joins TRBV7-8 and TRBJ2-2, with 7 bases lining up with TRBD1. The CDR3 has 13 amino acids. The junction had 3 bases not matched to a gene; V was cut back by 4 bases and J by 7 bases. Germline V gives CDR1 SGHVS, CDR2 FQNEAQ. For the CDR3, the DNA is TGTGCCAGCAGCTCTCGACAGGGCGGGGAGCTGTTTTTT. Translated, it gives CASSSRQGGELFF. The entire variable domain, with the rest obtained from reference TRBV7-8 and TRBJ2-2, is as follows: GAGVSQSPRYKVAKRGQDVALRCDPISGHVSLFWYQQALGQGPEFLTYFQNEAQLDKSGLPSDRFFAERPEGSVSTLKIQRTQQEDSAVYLCASSSRQGGELFFGEGSRLTVL.

The genes are TRBV29-1 and TRBJ1-4, with D maybe TRBD1 (6 bases). The CDR3 spans 13 residues. Trimming took 3 bases from V and 10 from J, leaving 15 bases between them. Germline assignment: CDR1 SQVTM and CDR2 ANQGSEA. The chain's CDR3 is CSVDVQGGGKLFF. The CDR3 nucleotides read TGCAGCGTTGATGTGCAGGGAGGGGGAAAACTGTTTTTT. Together with reference TRBV29-1 and TRBJ1-4, the CDR3 gives the full variable domain: SAVISQKPSRDICQRGTSLTIQCQVDSQVTMMFWYRQQPGQSLTLIATANQGSEATYESGFVIDKFPISRPNLTFSTLTVSNMSPEDSSIYLCSVDVQGGGKLFFGSGTQLSVL.

The rearrangement uses TRBV4-1 and TRBJ2-3; D is unresolved. Germline V gene data show CDR1 as MGHRA and CDR2 as YSYEKL. V dropped 2 bases and J dropped 2 bases, with 11 bases sitting between them. CDR3 size: 15 residues. CDR3 nucleotides: TGCGCCAGCAGCCAACTTACTTCCAACACAGATACGCAGTATTTT. Protein: CASSQLTSNTDTQYF.

This chain joins TRBV7-2 and TRBJ2-1; TRBD2 is a possible D gene (7 bases). Trimming cost V 0 bases and J 5 bases, with 11 bases left between them. Germline V gives CDR1 SGHTA, CDR2 FQGNSA. The CDR3 has 15 amino acids. CDR3 sequence: CASSLAGGLHNEQFF. For the CDR3, the DNA is TGTGCCAGCAGCTTAGCGGGGGGGCTACACAATGAGCAGTTCTTC.

In the case of this clone: Other DNA sequences in this sample translate to the same CDR3. The V and J genes are TRBV5-1 and TRBJ1-2; D is unclear. CDR1 and CDR2 from the germline V gene are SGHRS and YFSETQ. Trimming took off 1 base at V and 8 bases at J, with 12 bases between the two ends. This CDR3 has 13 amino acids. CDR3 bases: TGCGCCAGCAGCTTGACCGGTTCTAGGGGCTACACCTTC. This encodes CASSLTGSRGYTF.

The rearrangement uses TRBV25-1 and TRBJ1-2, with D unclear. Trimming cost V 3 bases and J 4 bases, with 9 bases left between them. Germline CDR1 reads MGHDK; CDR2 reads SYGVNS. The CDR3 runs 13 residues. Written as DNA, the CDR3 is TGTGCCAGCAGTGAGGGTCCAGGCTATGGCTACACCTTC. This encodes CASSEGPGYGYTF.

V is TRBV5-6 and J is TRBJ2-1, with TRBD1 matching over 9 bases. CDR1 and CDR2 from the germline V gene are SGHDT and YYEEEE. The V segment lost 1 base and the J segment 3 bases; nucleotides outside the gene matches: 5. This CDR3 spans 16 amino acids. The CDR3 loop is CASSLTGQGIYNEQFF. CDR3 coding DNA: TGTGCCAGCAGCTTGACGGGACAGGGTATCTACAATGAGCAGTTCTTC.

The chain recombines TRBV7-9 with TRBJ2-1; 11 bases fit TRBD1. Trimming cost V 5 bases and J 5 bases; bases outside gene matches: 5. Germline V lookup: CDR1 SEHNR, CDR2 FQNEAQ (reference sequence). CDR3 length: 15 amino acids. CDR3 region: CASSPGQGEHNEQFF. The CDR3 region has the DNA TGTGCCAGCAGCCCGGGACAGGGGGAACACAATGAGCAGTTCTTC. The whole variable domain, remainder taken from reference TRBV7-9 and TRBJ2-1, is DTGVSQNPRHKITKRGQNVTFRCDPISEHNRLYWYRQTLGQGPEFLTYFQNEAQLEKSRLLSDRFSAERPKGSFSTLEIQRTEQGDSAMYLCASSPGQGEHNEQFFGPGTRLTVL.

This chain uses TRBV23-1 with TRBJ1-2; a possible D gene is TRBD1 (5 bases). TRBV23-1 is sorted into the ORF group, with uncertain function. The CDR3 totals 12 residues. With 7 bases removed from V and 5 bases from J, the gap between germline ends came to 11 bases. CDR3 residues: CASNRGGYGYTF. CDR3 DNA: TGCGCCAGCAACCGGGGGGGTTATGGCTACACCTTC.

The V gene is TRBV19, the J gene TRBJ1-2; unclear D gene. The CDR3 spans 13 residues. The germline V gene has CDR1 LNHDA and CDR2 SQIVND (reference sequence). V gave up 3 bases and J gave up 6 bases, with 11 bases separating them. Written as DNA, the CDR3 is TGTGCCAGTAGTATGTCCGGGGTCCATGGCTACACCTTC. It translates to CASSMSGVHGYTF.

The V gene is TRBV21-1, the J gene TRBJ1-1. TRBV21-1 corresponds to a pseudogene. This CDR3 spans 13 amino acids. DNA of the CDR3: TGTGCCAGCAGCAAGGGGGACTGCGGTGAAGCTTTCTTT. Amino acid sequence: CASSKGDCGEAFF.

The chain is built from TRBV19 and TRBJ1-4, with a weak D call TRBD1 (6 bases). Trimming pared 5 bases from V and 7 bases from J, leaving 17 bases between. The CDR3 loop spans 15 amino acids. Per the germline V gene, CDR1 is LNHDA and CDR2 is SQIVND (reference sequence). The CDR3 region has the DNA TGTGCCAGTAGTTCTCAACAGGGAGTTTTTGAAAAACTGTTTTTT. This codes for CASSSQQGVFEKLFF.

The chain links TRBV4-1 to TRBJ1-2; D remains ambiguous. Germline values: CDR1 MGHRA, CDR2 YSYEKL. V dropped 3 bases and J dropped 4 bases, with 18 bases sitting between them. CDR3 length equals 16 residues. The CDR3 nucleotides are TGCGCCAGCAGCCAGAATACGCAAGGAGGATTCTATGGCTACACCTTC. Translating gives CASSQNTQGGFYGYTF.

Notes on this clone: Other DNA sequences of this sample code for an identical CDR3. The chain carries TRBV7-2 and TRBJ2-1; a possible D gene is TRBD2 (5 bases). The CDR3 runs to 13 residues. The V gene's germline CDR1 is SGHTA and CDR2 FQGNSA. The V and J ends lost 6 bases and 7 bases respectively, with 13 bases between them. The CDR3: CASSFGRGNEQFF. The CDR3 region has the DNA TGTGCCAGCAGTTTTGGCCGGGGTAATGAGCAGTTCTTC.

This chain joins TRBV15 and TRBJ2-7, with TRBD2 matching 11 bases. The CDR3 length is 16 residues. Trimming cost V 0 bases and J 2 bases; bases outside gene matches: 3. The germline V gene has CDR1 LNHNV and CDR2 YYDKDF (reference sequence). The DNA for the CDR3 is TGTGCCACCAGCAGAGAACTAGCGGGGGTACCCTACGAGCAGTACTTC. Protein product: CATSRELAGVPYEQYF.

Concerning this clone itself: Other DNA sequences within the sample encode an identical CDR3. V usage is TRBV6-5 and J usage is TRBJ2-2, with D possibly matching TRBD1 (5 bases). Looked up from germline, CDR1 is MNHEY and CDR2 is SVGAGI. V was pared by 2 bases and J by 1 base, with 11 bases between. This CDR3 is built from 16 residues. The CDR3 DNA reads as TGTGCCAGCAGTTACAGAAGGGGCTTGAACACCGGGGAGCTGTTTTTT. It is translated as CASSYRRGLNTGELFF.

The genes are TRBV15 and TRBJ1-5, with D unresolved. Trimming shortened V by 0 bases and J by 6 bases, and 6 bases separated the two germline ends. The CDR3 sequence is 13 residues long. The germline V gene encodes CDR1 LNHNV and CDR2 YYDKDF (reference sequence). CDR3 sequence (DNA): TGTGCCACCAGCAGAGAGCTTAGTCAGCCCCAGCATTTT. As protein: CATSRELSQPQHF.

This chain joins TRBV25-1 and TRBJ1-1; tentatively, D is TRBD1 (6 bases). The CDR3 length is 14 residues. CDR1 MGHDK and CDR2 SYGVNS come from the germline V gene. Trimming left V 6 bases short and J 4 bases short, with 15 bases between. DNA of the CDR3: TGTGCCAGCAGGAAGGCAGGGGTGGCCACTGAAGCTTTCTTT. Translating it yields CASRKAGVATEAFF.